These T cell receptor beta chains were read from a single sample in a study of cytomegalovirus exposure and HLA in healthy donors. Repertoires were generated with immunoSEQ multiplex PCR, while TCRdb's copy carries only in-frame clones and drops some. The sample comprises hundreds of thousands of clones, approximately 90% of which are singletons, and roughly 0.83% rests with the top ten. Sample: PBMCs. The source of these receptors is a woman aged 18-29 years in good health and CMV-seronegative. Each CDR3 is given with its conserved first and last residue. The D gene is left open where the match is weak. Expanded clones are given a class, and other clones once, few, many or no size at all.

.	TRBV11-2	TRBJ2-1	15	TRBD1	TGTGCCAGCAGCTTAGTACCTCGGGACAGCCTCAAGCAGTTCTTC	CASSLVPRDSLKQFF
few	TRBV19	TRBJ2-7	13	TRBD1	TGTGCCAGTAGTAACGGACAGGTCTACGAGCAGTACTTC	CASSNGQVYEQYF
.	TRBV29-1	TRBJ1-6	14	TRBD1	TGCAGCGTTTCCGCTGGACAGGTCAATTCACCCCTCCACTTT	CSVSAGQVNSPLHF
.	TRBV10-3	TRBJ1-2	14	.	TGTGCCATCAGTGAGTCGAGTGGGAGTCCTGGCTACACCTTC	CAISESSGSPGYTF
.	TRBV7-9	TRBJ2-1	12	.	TGTGCCAGCAGCTTCTCTTACGGGGAGCAGTTCTTC	CASSFSYGEQFF
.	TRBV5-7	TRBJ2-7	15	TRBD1	TGTGCCAGCAGCCCGAAACAGGGGAAGGCCTACGAGCAGTACTTC	CASSPKQGKAYEQYF
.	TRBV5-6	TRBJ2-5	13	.	TGTGCCAGCAGCTTCCAGGCGGGAGAGACCCAGTACTTC	CASSFQAGETQYF
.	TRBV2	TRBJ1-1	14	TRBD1	TGTGCCAGCAGTACCGACAGGGGAAGCACTGAAGCTTTCTTT	CASSTDRGSTEAFF
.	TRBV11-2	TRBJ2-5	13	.	TGTGCCAGCAGTTGGGGCAGCGCAGAGACCCAGTACTTC	CASSWGSAETQYF
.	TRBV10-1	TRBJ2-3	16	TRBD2	TGCGCCAGCAGTCGCGGGACTAGCGGGGGCACAGATACGCAGTATTTT	CASSRGTSGGTDTQYF
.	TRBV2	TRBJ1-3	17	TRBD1	TGTGCCAGCAGTGAAGGGACAGGCAGCGTATTCGGAAACACCATATATTTT	CASSEGTGSVFGNTIYF
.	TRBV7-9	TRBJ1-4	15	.	TGTGCCAGCAGCGTAGGGGAGTCCTCTAATGAAAAACTGTTTTTT	CASSVGESSNEKLFF
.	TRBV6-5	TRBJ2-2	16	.	TGTGCCAGCAGTTACTCGGGACTGACCAACACCGGGGAGCTGTTTTTT	CASSYSGLTNTGELFF
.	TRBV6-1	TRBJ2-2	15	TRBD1	TGTGCCAGCAGTGCCCGACAGGGGGCAACCGGGGAGCTGTTTTTT	CASSARQGATGELFF
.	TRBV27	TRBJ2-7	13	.	TGTGCCAGCAGGAGGACAGCTTCCTACGAGCAGTACTTC	CASRRTASYEQYF
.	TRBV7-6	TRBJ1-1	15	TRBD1	TGTGCCAGCAGCTTTCGACAGGGGACGAACACTGAAGCTTTCTTT	CASSFRQGTNTEAFF
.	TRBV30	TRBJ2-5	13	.	TGTGCCTGGAGTCAAGGGGCGGAAGAGACCCAGTACTTC	CAWSQGAEETQYF
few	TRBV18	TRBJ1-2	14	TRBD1	TGTGCCAGCTCACCAACAGGGGAGCTTATGGGCTACACCTTC	CASSPTGELMGYTF
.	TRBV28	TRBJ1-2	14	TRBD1	TGTGCCAGCAGAACTCCCGGGACAGGGCCCGGCTACACCTTC	CASRTPGTGPGYTF
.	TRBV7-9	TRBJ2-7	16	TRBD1	TGTGCCAGCAGCTTAGGTACAGGGGGCCTCTCCTACGAGCAGTACTTC	CASSLGTGGLSYEQYF
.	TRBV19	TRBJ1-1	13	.	TGTGCCAGTAGTGCGGGGGTGGGTACTGAAGCTTTCTTT	CASSAGVGTEAFF
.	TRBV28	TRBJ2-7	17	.	TGTGCCAGCAGTTTTGCCCTACTTCGCGACACCTCCTACGAGCAGTACTTC	CASSFALLRDTSYEQYF
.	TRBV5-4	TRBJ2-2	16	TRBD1	TGTGCCAGCAGCTTGCAAGGGGGCGCGAACACCGGGGAGCTGTTTTTT	CASSLQGGANTGELFF
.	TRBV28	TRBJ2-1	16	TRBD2	TGTGCCAGCAGTTCCCCCCTAGCGGGGGGGAGGAATGAGCAGTTCTTC	CASSSPLAGGRNEQFF
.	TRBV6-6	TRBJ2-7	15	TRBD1	TGTGCCAGCAGTAGAGGACAGGGGAGCTCCTACGAGCAGTACTTC	CASSRGQGSSYEQYF
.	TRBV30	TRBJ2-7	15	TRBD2	TGTGCCTGGAGCGCACCCGGGACTAGCGGGCGAGAGCAGTACTTC	CAWSAPGTSGREQYF
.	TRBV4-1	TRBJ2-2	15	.	TGCGCCAGCAGCCTCATGACTCCCGGGACCGGGGAGCTGTTTTTT	CASSLMTPGTGELFF
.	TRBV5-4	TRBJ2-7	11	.	TGTGCCAGCGGGGACTGGGGCGAGCAGTACTTC	CASGDWGEQYF
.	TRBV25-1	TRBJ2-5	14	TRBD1	TGTGCCAGCAGCCCCGAGGGGGCGGGCCAGACCCAGTACTTC	CASSPEGAGQTQYF
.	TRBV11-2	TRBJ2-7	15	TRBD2	TGTGCCAGCAGCTTAGCCGGGACTAGCTCCTACGAGCAGTACTTC	CASSLAGTSSYEQYF
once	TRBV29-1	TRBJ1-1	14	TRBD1	TGCAGCGTCTGCCAGGGGGCCGTGAACACTGAAGCTTTCTTT	CSVCQGAVNTEAFF
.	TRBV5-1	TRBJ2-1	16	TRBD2	TGCGCCAGCAGCTTGGACGGATCCGGGACTAGCGGGAGTATGTTCTTC	CASSLDGSGTSGSMFF
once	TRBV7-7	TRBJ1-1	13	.	TGTGCCAGCAGCTTAAGGCTGGGCGAAGAAGCTTTCTTT	CASSLRLGEEAFF
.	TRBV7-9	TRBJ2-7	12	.	TGTGCCAGCAGCTCCCTAGGGGACGAGCAGTACTTC	CASSSLGDEQYF
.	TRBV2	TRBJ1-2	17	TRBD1	TGTGCCAGCAGCGAACCTCCCCCGACAGGGTCCGACTATGGCTACACCTTC	CASSEPPPTGSDYGYTF
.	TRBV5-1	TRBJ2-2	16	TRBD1	TGCGCCAGCAGCCCGAGGACAGGGGAGGGCATCGGGGAGCTGTTTTTT	CASSPRTGEGIGELFF
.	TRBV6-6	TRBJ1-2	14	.	TGTGCCAGCAGTCTCCGGACAGCTAACTATGGCTACACCTTC	CASSLRTANYGYTF
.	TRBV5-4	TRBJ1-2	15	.	TGTGCCAGCAGCTTGGTAGCAGGGATTAACTATGGCTACACCTTC	CASSLVAGINYGYTF
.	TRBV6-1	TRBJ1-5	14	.	TGTGCCAGCAGTGGGACCAGGGGATATCAGCCCCAGCATTTT	CASSGTRGYQPQHF
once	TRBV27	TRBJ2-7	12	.	TGTGCCAGCAGTTTAGGGGGCAACGAGCAGTACTTC	CASSLGGNEQYF
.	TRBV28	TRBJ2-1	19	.	TGTGCCAGCAGTTTAACTACCCTACAGGAGACTTTCCTCTACAATGAGCAGTTCTTC	CASSLTTLQETFLYNEQFF
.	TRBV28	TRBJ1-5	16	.	TGTGCCAGCACTAATAGACCGGGGTCTAGCAATCAGCCCCAGCATTTT	CASTNRPGSSNQPQHF
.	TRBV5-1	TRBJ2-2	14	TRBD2	TGCGCCAGCTTCCGAGGACTAGCGACCGGGGAGCTGTTTTTT	CASFRGLATGELFF
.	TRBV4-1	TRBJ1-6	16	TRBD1	TGCGCCAGCAGCCAAGAAGGGCAGGGGGGAAATTCACCCCTCCACTTT	CASSQEGQGGNSPLHF
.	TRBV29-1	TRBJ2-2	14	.	TGCAGCGTTGAAGTGTCCGAGCGGACCGGGGAGCTGTTTTTT	CSVEVSERTGELFF
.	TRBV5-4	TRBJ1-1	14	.	TGTGCCAGCAGCAAGGACAGATCGAACACTGAAGCTTTCTTT	CASSKDRSNTEAFF
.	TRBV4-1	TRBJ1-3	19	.	TGCGCCAGCAGCCAGGGCCCCATTAAGACGGAATTCTCTGGAAACACCATATATTTT	CASSQGPIKTEFSGNTIYF
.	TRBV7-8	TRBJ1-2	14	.	TGTGCCAGCAGCCGAGAGATCGATAACTATGGCTACACCTTC	CASSREIDNYGYTF
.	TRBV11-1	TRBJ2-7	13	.	TGTGCCAGCAGCCCCGGGCGGGTTTACGAGCAGTACTTC	CASSPGRVYEQYF
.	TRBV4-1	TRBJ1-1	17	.	TGCGCCAGCAGCCAAGGGGTCGAGGGCGGGTGGAACACTGAAGCTTTCTTT	CASSQGVEGGWNTEAFF
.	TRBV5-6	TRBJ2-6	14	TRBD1	TGTGCCAGCCCCAGGGGGTCCGGGGCCAACGTCCTGACTTTC	CASPRGSGANVLTF
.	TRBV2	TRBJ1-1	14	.	TGTGCCAGCAGTGGGGCCCTGGCGGGAACTGAAGCTTTCTTT	CASSGALAGTEAFF
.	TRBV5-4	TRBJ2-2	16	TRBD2	TGTGCCAGCAGCCCCCCCGAGGTAGCGGGCACCGGGGAGCTGTTTTTT	CASSPPEVAGTGELFF
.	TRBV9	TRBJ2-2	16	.	TGTGCCAGCAGCGTAGCAGCGGCAATGAACACCGGGGAGCTGTTTTTT	CASSVAAAMNTGELFF
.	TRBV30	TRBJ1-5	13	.	TGTGCCTGGAGTGGACAGGCTTATCAGCCCCAGCATTTT	CAWSGQAYQPQHF